This entry lists 7 T cell receptor beta chains sequenced from one sample in a study of blood T cells in healthy people across ages. A second roughly 6 to 11 cycle PCR used barcoded and J-beta primers. MiXCR, run by TCRdb on the 5' RACE reads, gives a single entry per CDR3 protein. The sample contains under 2 million distinct CDR3 sequences, about 35% of which appear only once. The specimen was blood. Every receptor here comes from a woman aged 25 to 45 in good health.

Of note for this clonotype: The junction differs from germline at one of its ends, possibly a read error. The V call is TRBV11-2, the J call TRBJ2-2; 7 positions agree with TRBD2. The CDR3 length is 17 residues. The germline V gene encodes CDR1 SGHAT and CDR2 FQNNGV. As DNA, the CDR3 is TGTGCCAGCAGCTTAGAGGCGGCTAGCGGTTACACCGGGGAACTGTTTTTT. Translation gives CASSLEAASGYTGELFF.

The chain recombines TRBV9 with TRBJ1-2, with TRBD1 matching 9 bases. Germline values: CDR1 SGDLS, CDR2 YYNGEE. Germline trimming cut 3 bases from V and 5 bases from J; bases unmatched to any gene: 5. This CDR3 region has 14 residues. CDR3 residues: CASSASDRGYGYTF. As DNA, the CDR3 is TGTGCCAGCAGCGCCTCGGACAGGGGATATGGCTACACCTTC.

In its sample, this clonotype was seen many times. This sequence joins TRBV29-1 and TRBJ1-2; 9 nucleotides line up with TRBD1. This CDR3 region has 14 residues. Germline CDR1 is SQVTM and CDR2 is ANQGSEA. Trimming removed 1 base from V and 7 bases from J; junction bases left unmatched: 7. The CDR3 reads CSVEVRGQGSGYTF. Written as DNA, the CDR3 is TGCAGCGTTGAAGTTCGGGGACAGGGATCTGGCTACACCTTC.

V and J are TRBV2 and TRBJ1-2; D gene ambiguous. The CDR3 has 12 residues. Trimming took off 7 bases at V and 8 bases at J, with 14 bases between the two ends. CDR1 and CDR2 from the germline V gene are SNHLY and FYNNEI. The CDR3 here is CASNRAIEGYTF. The CDR3 DNA sequence: TGTGCCAGCAATCGGGCCATCGAAGGCTACACCTTC.

In this sample, this clonotype turned up once. The CDR3 DNA is TGTGCCAGCAGTCCACTAGCGGGTCACAGCACAGATACGCAGTATTTT. It specifies CASSPLAGHSTDTQYF. The chain recombines TRBV9 with TRBJ2-3; 9 bases line up with TRBD2. Germline V CDR1 and CDR2: SGDLS, YYNGEE. The ends lost 5 bases at V and 0 bases at J; junction bases unmatched: 7. The CDR3 spans 16 residues.

The rearrangement uses TRBV2 and TRBJ2-7; 7 bases match TRBD2. The CDR3 consists of 16 residues. The J segment lost 2 bases and the V segment lost 1 base, leaving 8 bases of the junction unmatched. The germline V gene has CDR1 SNHLY and CDR2 FYNNEI. CDR3 sequence reads: CASSEEGEGLTYEQYF. In DNA, the CDR3 is TGTGCCAGCAGTGAAGAAGGGGAGGGGCTCACCTACGAGCAGTACTTC.

This chain joins TRBV11-2 and TRBJ2-5, with TRBD2 matching over 8 bases. This CDR3 is 15 amino acids long. Losses at the gene ends were 1 base for V and 12 bases for J; bases not matched to a gene: 13. Germline CDR1 reads SGHAT; CDR2 reads FQNNGV. As DNA, the CDR3 is TGTGCCAGCAGCTTAGGTTCAGCGGGAGCTCGAAGGGAGTACTTC. Residues: CASSLGSAGARREYF.